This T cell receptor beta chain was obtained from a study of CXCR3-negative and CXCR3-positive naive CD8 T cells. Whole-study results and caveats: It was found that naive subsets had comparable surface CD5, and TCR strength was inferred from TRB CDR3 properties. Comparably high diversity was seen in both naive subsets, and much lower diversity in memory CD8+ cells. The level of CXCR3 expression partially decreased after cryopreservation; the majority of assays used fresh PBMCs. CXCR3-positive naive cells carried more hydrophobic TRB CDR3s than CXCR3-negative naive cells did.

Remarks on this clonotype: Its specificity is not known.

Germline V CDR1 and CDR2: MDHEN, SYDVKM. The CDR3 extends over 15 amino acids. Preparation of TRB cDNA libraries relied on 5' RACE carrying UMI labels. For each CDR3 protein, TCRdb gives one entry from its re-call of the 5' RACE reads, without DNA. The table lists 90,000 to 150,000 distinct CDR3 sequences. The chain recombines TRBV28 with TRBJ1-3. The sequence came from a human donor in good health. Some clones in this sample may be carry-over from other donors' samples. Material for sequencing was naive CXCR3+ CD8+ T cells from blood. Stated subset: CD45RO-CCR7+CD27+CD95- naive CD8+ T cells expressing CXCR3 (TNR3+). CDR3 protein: CASSSSRHPGNTIYF.